The clone carrying this T cell receptor beta chain was observed many times. The antigen is undetermined. Regions amplified from RNA transcripts were the TCR beta CDR3 regions. The HTBI primer set served for first-round RT-PCR of the TCR CDR3. TCRdb fed the multiplex PCR reads into MiXCR, producing one record per CDR3 protein. In the table there are approximately 330,000 distinct CDR3 sequences, approximately 18% of which are singletons. This entry is derived from a study of T cells in Graves' hyperthyroidism and ophthalmopathy. In the study overall: Before treatment of any kind, peripheral blood was taken at initial diagnosis.

The CDR3 has 14 amino acids. The V and J ends lost 2 bases and 6 bases, in that order; junction bases with no gene match: 3. Germline V gene data show CDR1 as SGHAT and CDR2 as FQDESV (reference sequence). Study-level findings and limits: Expanded thyroid clonotypes (above 0.001) were mostly also found in blood. With a median lead of around 5.9 months before onset, the model predicted ophthalmopathy.

The chain joins TRBV11-1 to TRBJ2-3; TRBD1 matches 9 bases. Input material: blood. This clonotype was obtained from a woman aged 50 to 65 with Graves' hyperthyroidism. CDR3 sequence reads: CASSLRDRDDTQYF. CDR3 bases: TGTGCCAGCAGCTTAAGGGACAGGGACGATACGCAGTATTTT.